This is a list of T cell receptor beta chains from one sample in a study of CD8 T cells in ankylosing spondylitis. TCRdb re-derived calls from the 5' RACE reads in MiXCR, one entry per CDR3 protein. This sample has around 250,000 distinct CDR3 sequences; about 10% occur once, and the top ten carry 6.8%. The sample taken for sequencing was blood, either unsorted or a sorted T cell fraction (not recorded which). These receptors originate from a male donor with ankylosing spondylitis or in good health (not recorded which). CDR3s include the opening cysteine and the closing phenylalanine or tryptophan. Each record gives: J gene, clone size, D gene, CDR3 length, V gene, CDR3 DNA, CDR3 protein. D genes are given only for firm matches. Size values are once, few and many counts, or a class for expanded clones, and some rows have none.

j_call: TRBJ1-1; clone_size: .; d_call: TRBD1; cdr3_length: 14; v_call: TRBV7-9; cdr3_nt: TGTGCCAGCAGCGACAGACAGGGGGGGACTGAAGCTTTCTTT; cdr3_aa: CASSDRQGGTEAFF
j_call: TRBJ2-1; clone_size: many; d_call: .; cdr3_length: 15; v_call: TRBV9; cdr3_nt: TGTGCCAGCAGCGTAGATCCCGGATCCTACAATGAGCAGTTCTTC; cdr3_aa: CASSVDPGSYNEQFF
j_call: TRBJ2-7; clone_size: many; d_call: .; cdr3_length: 14; v_call: TRBV15; cdr3_nt: TGTGCCACCAGCAGATCACGGCAAGCCTACGAGCAGTACTTC; cdr3_aa: CATSRSRQAYEQYF
j_call: TRBJ1-5; clone_size: few; d_call: .; cdr3_length: 14; v_call: TRBV20-1; cdr3_nt: TGCAGTGCTACAGGGATCACAAAAAATCAGCCCCAGCATTTT; cdr3_aa: CSATGITKNQPQHF
j_call: TRBJ2-3; clone_size: .; d_call: TRBD2; cdr3_length: 16; v_call: TRBV6-1; cdr3_nt: TGTGCCAGCAGCTCCGTGACTAGCGGGGCCACAGATACGCAGTATTTT; cdr3_aa: CASSSVTSGATDTQYF
j_call: TRBJ2-3; clone_size: many; d_call: .; cdr3_length: 14; v_call: TRBV12-3/TRBV12-4; cdr3_nt: TGTGCCAGCAGTCCGACAGCTAGCACAGATACGCAGTATTTT; cdr3_aa: CASSPTASTDTQYF
j_call: TRBJ2-2; clone_size: many; d_call: TRBD1; cdr3_length: 18; v_call: TRBV5-1; cdr3_nt: TGCGCCAGCAGCCGAACGGGACAGGGGGCGCTGGGCACCGGGGAGCTGTTTTTT; cdr3_aa: CASSRTGQGALGTGELFF
j_call: TRBJ2-1; clone_size: .; d_call: .; cdr3_length: 12; v_call: TRBV12-3/TRBV12-4; cdr3_nt: TGTGCCAGCAGTTTTGCGAACAATGAGCAGTTCTTC; cdr3_aa: CASSFANNEQFF
j_call: TRBJ2-5; clone_size: .; d_call: .; cdr3_length: 14; v_call: TRBV28; cdr3_nt: TGTGCCAGCAGCCTTGGGGGGATAGGGGAGACCCAGTACTTC; cdr3_aa: CASSLGGIGETQYF
j_call: TRBJ2-2; clone_size: many; d_call: TRBD2; cdr3_length: 20; v_call: TRBV3-1; cdr3_nt: TGTGCCAGCAGCCAAGAAACCTTGAGCGGGCTAGCGGCAAACACCGGGGAGCTGTTTTTT; cdr3_aa: CASSQETLSGLAANTGELFF
j_call: TRBJ1-5; clone_size: many; d_call: .; cdr3_length: 15; v_call: TRBV25-1; cdr3_nt: TGTGCCAGCAGTGAAAACAGGGAGAACGATCGGCCCCAGCATTTT; cdr3_aa: CASSENRENDRPQHF
j_call: TRBJ2-7; clone_size: many; d_call: .; cdr3_length: 11; v_call: TRBV11-2; cdr3_nt: TGTGCCAGCAGGCACCTCCACGAGCAGTACTTC; cdr3_aa: CASRHLHEQYF
j_call: TRBJ2-5; clone_size: many; d_call: .; cdr3_length: 14; v_call: TRBV5-1; cdr3_nt: TGCGCCAGCAGAGGATCTCGGAGTCAAGAGACCCAGTACTTC; cdr3_aa: CASRGSRSQETQYF
j_call: TRBJ1-4; clone_size: .; d_call: .; cdr3_length: 14; v_call: TRBV30; cdr3_nt: TGTGCCTGGAGTGGTTCTGTGACTAATGAAAAACTGTTTTTT; cdr3_aa: CAWSGSVTNEKLFF
j_call: TRBJ1-4; clone_size: many; d_call: TRBD1; cdr3_length: 11; v_call: TRBV20-1; cdr3_nt: TGCAGTGCTCCGACAGGGGAAAAACTGTTTTTT; cdr3_aa: CSAPTGEKLFF
j_call: TRBJ2-4; clone_size: many; d_call: .; cdr3_length: 17; v_call: TRBV29-1; cdr3_nt: TGCAGCGTTGAGGTTTGGAGGGGGCGATTTACCAAAAACATTCAGTACTTC; cdr3_aa: CSVEVWRGRFTKNIQYF
j_call: TRBJ2-7; clone_size: many; d_call: TRBD2; cdr3_length: 12; v_call: TRBV28; cdr3_nt: TGTGCCAGCAGTTTAAACGGGAGGGTGCAGTACTTC; cdr3_aa: CASSLNGRVQYF